This T cell receptor beta chain was found in a study of siplizumab effects on memory and regulatory T cells. Method: immunoSEQ multiplex PCR; TCRdb's copy keeps in-frame clones and lacks some. The sample has some 99,000 clones, about 92% seen once. This clone has only one observation. The V end lost 10 bases, the J end lost 9 bases, and 31 bases lay between the germline ends. In germline, CDR1 is ENHRY, CDR2 SYGVKD. There are 16 residues in the CDR3. The chain combines TRBV10-3 with TRBJ2-7; the D gene could be TRBD1 or TRBD2 (6 bases each). Sequenced input: Tregs sorted from blood. The TCR sequence derives from a human donor in good health. The CDR3 here is CATSRNRDKGAGGQYF. The CDR3 bases are TGTGCCACTTCCCGTAACCGGGACAAGGGTGCCGGGGGGCAGTACTTC.